The 25 T cell receptor beta chains presented below share a single source sample, sequenced in a study of Ad26.COV2.S vaccination and SARS-CoV-2 variants. Libraries were prepared by immunoSEQ multiplex PCR; TCRdb keeps only in-frame clonotypes and omits some of them. This table holds around 350,000 clones, 70% to 90% found once. Treatment denoted: roughly 19 received Ad26.COV2.S at low or high dose, single or two shots; 5 received placebo; per-sample allocation not given. All samples were drawn on day 63, counting from the first vaccine or placebo injection. The material sequenced was peripheral blood, taken in a trial of Ad26.COV2.S vaccine versus placebo. These receptor sequences come from a person between 18 and 60 years old who received the Ad26.COV2.S COVID-19 vaccine or a placebo.

The sample holds a few counts of this clone. This CDR3 is CASSPSDKGNLGFF. The CDR3 DNA sequence: TGTGCCAGCAGTCCCTCGGACAAGGGGAATTTAGGTTTCTTT. The chain carries TRBV7-2 and TRBJ1-1, with D possibly being TRBD1 (5 bases). This CDR3 contains 14 residues. Germline V gene data show CDR1 as SGHTA and CDR2 as FQGNSA. The ends were cut back, 6 bases at V and 13 bases at J, with 24 bases in the middle.

The chain joins TRBV5-4 to TRBJ2-1, with a possible D match to TRBD2 (5 bases). Germline loops: CDR1 SGHNT, CDR2 YYREEE (reference sequence). The CDR3 totals 11 residues. Trimming took off 7 bases at V and 4 bases at J, with 6 bases between the two ends. CDR3 loop: CASGEYNEQFF. In nucleotides, the CDR3 is TGTGCCAGCGGGGAGTACAATGAGCAGTTCTTC.

The chain joins TRBV4-1 to TRBJ2-7; the match to TRBD1 covers 7 bases. The CDR3 covers 15 residues. The germline CDR1 and CDR2 sequences are MGHRA and YSYEKL. The V segment lost 0 bases and the J segment 2 bases; nucleotides outside the gene matches: 4. DNA for the CDR3: TGCGCCAGCAGCCAAGATCCACAGGGGACCTACGAGCAGTACTTC. Translating gives CASSQDPQGTYEQYF.

This clone was observed once. The V and J genes are TRBV7-6 and TRBJ1-5, with a weak D call TRBD1 (6 bases). Trimming pared 2 bases from V and 3 bases from J, leaving 11 bases between. The CDR3 has 15 residues. Germline assignment: CDR1 SGHVS and CDR2 FNYEAQ. The CDR3 protein is CASSLSQGTNQPQHF. DNA for the CDR3: TGTGCCAGCAGCTTATCACAGGGAACCAATCAGCCCCAGCATTTT.

The V call is TRBV18, the J call TRBJ1-6; D is undetermined. This CDR3 spans 15 amino acids. V was cut by 1 base and J by 8 bases, with 12 bases left in between. Germline lookup yields CDR1 KGHSH and CDR2 LQKENI. For the CDR3, the DNA is TGTGCCAGCTCACCACGTGGGTCCTTGGATTCACCCCTCCACTTT. It specifies CASSPRGSLDSPLHF.

The gene calls are TRBV11-3 and TRBJ2-1, with D perhaps assigned TRBD1 or TRBD2 (5 bases each). V was shortened by 5 bases and J by 10 bases, with 30 bases between the two germline ends. Germline CDR1 and CDR2: SGHNT and YENEEA. The CDR3 has 18 amino acids. The CDR3 loop reads CASSQGPTLGPQSVEQFF. In nucleotides, the CDR3 is TGTGCCAGCAGCCAAGGCCCGACCCTGGGACCCCAATCCGTGGAGCAGTTCTTC. Looking up the rest from reference TRBV11-3 and TRBJ2-1 gives the full variable domain: EAGVVQSPRYKIIEKKQPVAFWCNPISGHNTLYWYLQNLGQGPELLIRYENEEAVDDSQLPKDRFSAERLKGVDSTLKIQPAELGDSAVYLCASSQGPTLGPQSVEQFFGPGTRLTVL.

The chain uses TRBV7-6 and TRBJ2-1; no clear D gene. The CDR3 totals 14 residues. The V end lost 2 bases, the J end lost 8 bases, and 13 bases lay between the germline ends. Per the germline V gene, CDR1 is SGHVS and CDR2 is FNYEAQ. CDR3 coding DNA: TGTGCCAGCAGCTTAAGTCCCAGCAGCGATGAGCAGTTCTTC. It translates to CASSLSPSSDEQFF.

The rearrangement uses TRBV18 and TRBJ2-3; D might be TRBD2 (5 bases). The CDR3 loop spans 14 amino acids. CDR1 is KGHSH, CDR2 LQKENI, per germline. V lost 2 bases, J lost 5 bases, and 11 bases lay in between. For the CDR3, the DNA is TGTGCCAGCTCACCATGGAAGGGAGAAGATACGCAGTATTTT. Translated: CASSPWKGEDTQYF.

This chain uses TRBV13 with TRBJ2-7; a possible D gene is TRBD1 (6 bases). Trimming took 1 base from V and 6 from J, leaving 13 bases between them. CDR1 and CDR2 from the germline V gene are PRHDT and FYEKMQ (reference sequence). The CDR3 loop spans 14 amino acids. CDR3 coding DNA: TGTGCCAGCAGCTTAGACAGGGAGATGGGCGAGCAGTACTTC. Encoded protein: CASSLDREMGEQYF.

The chain links TRBV9 to TRBJ2-1; no reliable D call. Trimming stripped 6 bases from V and 0 bases from J, with 10 bases between. Germline CDR1 reads SGDLS; CDR2 reads YYNGEE. The CDR3 is 14 residues long. The chain's CDR3 is CASTYASSYNEQFF. CDR3 DNA sequence: TGTGCCAGCACTTACGCCAGCTCCTACAATGAGCAGTTCTTC.

The chain employs TRBV5-1 and TRBJ2-1; TRBD2 matches at 8 bases. The CDR3 extends over 15 amino acids. V lost 4 bases and J lost 7; bases outside the gene matches: 10. Per the germline V gene, CDR1 is SGHRS and CDR2 is YFSETQ. CDR3 residues: CASSQVGTRKNEQFF. The CDR3 DNA is TGCGCCAGCAGCCAAGTCGGGACTAGGAAAAATGAGCAGTTCTTC. The whole variable domain, filled in from reference TRBV5-1 and TRBJ2-1, reads KAGVTQTPRYLIKTRGQQVTLSCSPISGHRSVSWYQQTPGQGLQFLFEYFSETQRNKGNFPGRFSGRQFSNSRSEMNVSTLELGDSALYLCASSQVGTRKNEQFFGPGTRLTVL.

The genes are TRBV9 and TRBJ2-3; D is uncertain. V gave up 4 bases and J gave up 0 bases, with 3 bases separating them. Per germline, CDR1 SGDLS and CDR2 YYNGEE. This CDR3 comprises 12 residues. The CDR3 nucleotides read TGTGCCAGCAGCTTCAGCACAGATACGCAGTATTTT. This gives the protein CASSFSTDTQYF.

The rearrangement links TRBV5-5 to TRBJ1-1; TRBD1 might be the D (5 bases). This CDR3 has 15 amino acids. Germline values: CDR1 SGHKS, CDR2 YYEKEE (reference sequence). V lost 0 bases and J 5 bases, leaving 14 bases between the germline ends. CDR3 DNA: TGTGCCAGCAGCTTGGAGTCCTTACGGGGGACTGAAGCTTTCTTT. Amino acid sequence: CASSLESLRGTEAFF.

The V gene is TRBV7-6, the J gene TRBJ2-2; tentative D call: TRBD1 (5 bases). This CDR3 region has 16 residues. CDR1 is SGHVS and CDR2 is FNYEAQ in the germline V gene. V lost 2 bases and J lost 5, with 15 bases in between. The CDR3 loop is CASSLMDTGATGELFF. Written as DNA, the CDR3 is TGTGCCAGCAGCTTAATGGACACCGGAGCGACCGGGGAGCTGTTTTTT.

The rearrangement joins TRBV30 to TRBJ1-4; no firm D call. Between the trimmed V and J ends, which lost 6 bases and 5 bases, there was a span of 13 bases. Germline-derived CDR1 and CDR2 are GTSNPN and SVGIG (reference sequence). The CDR3 is 13 amino acids. For the CDR3, the DNA is TGTGCCTGTTACAGAACACAGAATGAAAAACTGTTTTTT. As protein: CACYRTQNEKLFF.

The chain employs TRBV6-5 and TRBJ2-7; 7 bases fit TRBD2. The V segment lost 5 bases and the J segment 7 bases; nucleotides outside the gene matches: 11. CDR1 and CDR2 from the germline V gene are MNHEY and SVGAGI. The CDR3 runs 14 residues. The CDR3 is CASSRGDYLEEQYF. The CDR3 coding sequence is TGTGCCAGCAGTCGCGGGGACTACCTAGAAGAGCAGTACTTC.

The chain carries TRBV15 and TRBJ1-2; 7 bases are a match to TRBD1. Germline V gene lookup returns CDR1 LNHNV and CDR2 YYDKDF (reference sequence). V dropped 3 bases and J dropped 8; count of bases not matched to a gene: 12. CDR3 size: 15 residues. The CDR3 protein is CATSSHTGTEEGYTF. The CDR3 region has the DNA TGTGCCACCAGCAGTCATACCGGGACAGAGGAGGGCTACACCTTC.

The V and J genes are TRBV7-2 and TRBJ2-1; 10 bases are a match to TRBD2. The CDR3 spans 16 residues. Per the germline V gene, CDR1 is SGHTA and CDR2 is FQGNSA. J lost 7 bases, V lost 5 bases, and 11 bases had no gene match. This chain's CDR3 is CASSQGGGLARNEQFF. CDR3 nucleotide sequence: TGTGCCAGCAGCCAGGGAGGGGGACTAGCGAGAAATGAGCAGTTCTTC.

The rearrangement uses TRBV10-3 and TRBJ1-4, with D possibly matching TRBD1 (6 bases). Germline V gene sequence: CDR1 ENHRY, CDR2 SYGVKD. The CDR3 sequence is 14 residues long. Trimming pared 4 bases from V and 7 bases from J, leaving 13 bases between. The CDR3 region is CAISAWGGGEKLFF. CDR3 DNA: TGTGCCATCAGTGCATGGGGGGGCGGTGAAAAACTGTTTTTT.

This clone was observed a few times. The chain has TRBV18 and TRBJ1-1, with a weak D call TRBD1 (5 bases). The CDR3 totals 12 residues. The V gene's germline CDR1 is KGHSH and CDR2 LQKENI. The V and J ends lost 1 base and 7 bases respectively, with 7 bases between them. CDR3 sequence: CASSPRQFEAFF. The CDR3 DNA sequence: TGTGCCAGCTCACCACGACAGTTTGAAGCTTTCTTT.

The chain uses TRBV30 and TRBJ1-5, with 9 positions matching TRBD1. V shed 0 bases and J 4 bases; nucleotides not matched to a gene: 10. CDR1 GTSNPN and CDR2 SVGIG come from the germline V gene (reference sequence). CDR3 length: 17 residues. DNA of the CDR3: TGTGCCTGGAGTGTACTTGGGACAGGGAGAAGAAATCAGCCCCAGCATTTT. It codes for CAWSVLGTGRRNQPQHF. The variable domain in full, with the rest retrieved from reference TRBV30 and TRBJ1-5, is SQTIHQWPATLVQPVGSPLSLECTVEGTSNPNLYWYRQAAGRGLQLLFYSVGIGQISSEVPQNLSASRPQDRQFILSSKKLLLSDSGFYLCAWSVLGTGRRNQPQHFGDGTRLSIL.

The sample holds many counts of this clone. The V call is TRBV11-2, the J call TRBJ2-1; 8 positions match TRBD1. Per the germline V gene, CDR1 is SGHAT and CDR2 is FQNNGV. The V gene end was trimmed by 2 bases and the J gene end by 10 bases; junction bases not matched to a gene: 10. This CDR3 is 15 amino acids long. The CDR3 DNA is TGTGCCAGCAGCTTATTGGGGCAGGGGGCAAGCGAGCAGTTCTTC. Translation: CASSLLGQGASEQFF.

V gene TRBV5-5 combines with J gene TRBJ2-7; 8 bases align to TRBD1. CDR3 length: 16 amino acids. V gave up 4 bases and J gave up 7 bases; unmatched junction bases: 16. CDR1 and CDR2 (germline): SGHKS, YYEKEE (reference sequence). The CDR3 loop is CASSNDPGQAMREQYF. For the CDR3, the DNA is TGTGCCAGCAGCAACGATCCGGGACAGGCTATGAGGGAGCAGTACTTC. The full variable domain, rest sourced from reference TRBV5-5 and TRBJ2-7, is DAGVTQSPTHLIKTRGQQVTLRCSPISGHKSVSWYQQVLGQGPQFIFQYYEKEERGRGNFPDRFSARQFPNYSSELNVNALLLGDSALYLCASSNDPGQAMREQYFGPGTRLTVT.

The chain employs TRBV3-1 (or the pseudogene TRBV3-2) and TRBJ1-2; possible D gene TRBD1, 5 bases. The V and J ends lost 2 bases and 2 bases respectively, with 12 bases between them. Germline V gene data show CDR1 as LGHDT and CDR2 as YNNKEL (reference sequence). This CDR3 has 15 amino acids. The CDR3: CASSQKPGQNYGYTF. The CDR3 region has the DNA TGTGCCAGCAGCCAAAAGCCGGGGCAGAACTATGGCTACACCTTC.

The V call is TRBV14, the J call TRBJ2-5; D unclear. Germline CDR1 SGHDN, CDR2 FVKESK. Trimming pared 8 bases from V and 5 bases from J, leaving 15 bases between. The CDR3 consists of 13 residues. CDR3 residues: CASAAYRTETQYF. For the CDR3, the DNA is TGTGCCAGCGCGGCCTACCGTACGGAGACCCAGTACTTC.